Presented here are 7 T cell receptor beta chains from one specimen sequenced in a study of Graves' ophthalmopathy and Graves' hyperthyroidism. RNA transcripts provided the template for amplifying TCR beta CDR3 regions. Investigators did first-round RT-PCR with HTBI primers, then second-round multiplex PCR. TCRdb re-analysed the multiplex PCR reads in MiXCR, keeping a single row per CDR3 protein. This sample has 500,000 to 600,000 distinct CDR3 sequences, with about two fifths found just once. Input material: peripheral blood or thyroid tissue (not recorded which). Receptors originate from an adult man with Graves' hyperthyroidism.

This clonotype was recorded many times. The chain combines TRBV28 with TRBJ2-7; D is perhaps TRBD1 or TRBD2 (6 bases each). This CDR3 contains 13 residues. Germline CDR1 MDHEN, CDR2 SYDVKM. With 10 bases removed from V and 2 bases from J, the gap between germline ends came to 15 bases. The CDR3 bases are TGTGCCACCACCTCGGGGGCGCCCTACGAGCAGTACTTC. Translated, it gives CATTSGAPYEQYF.

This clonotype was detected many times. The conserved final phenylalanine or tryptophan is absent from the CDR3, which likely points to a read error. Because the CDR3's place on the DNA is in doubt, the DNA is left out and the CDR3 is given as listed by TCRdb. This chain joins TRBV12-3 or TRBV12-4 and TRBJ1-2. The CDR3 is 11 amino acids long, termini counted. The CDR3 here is CASSLDGRLFL.

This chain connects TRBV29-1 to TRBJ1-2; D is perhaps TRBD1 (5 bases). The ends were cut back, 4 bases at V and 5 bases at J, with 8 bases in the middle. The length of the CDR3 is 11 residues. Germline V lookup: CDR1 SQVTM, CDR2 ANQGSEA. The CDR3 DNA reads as TGCAGCGTTGCCGGGGGTTATGGCTACACCTTC. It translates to CSVAGGYGYTF.

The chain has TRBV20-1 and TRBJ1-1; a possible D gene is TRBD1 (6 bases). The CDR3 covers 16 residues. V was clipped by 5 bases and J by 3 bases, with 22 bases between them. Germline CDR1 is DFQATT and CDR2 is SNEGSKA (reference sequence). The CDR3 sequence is CSAPPWGGQMDTEAFF. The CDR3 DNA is TGCAGTGCTCCCCCCTGGGGGGGACAAATGGACACTGAAGCTTTCTTT.

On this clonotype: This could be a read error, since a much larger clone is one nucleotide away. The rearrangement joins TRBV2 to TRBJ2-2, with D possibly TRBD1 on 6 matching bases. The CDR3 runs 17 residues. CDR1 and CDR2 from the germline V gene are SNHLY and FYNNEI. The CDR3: CASSRTAYQANTGKLFF. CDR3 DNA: TGTGCCAGCAGCCGGACAGCGTACCAAGCGAACACCGGGAAGCTGTTTTTT.

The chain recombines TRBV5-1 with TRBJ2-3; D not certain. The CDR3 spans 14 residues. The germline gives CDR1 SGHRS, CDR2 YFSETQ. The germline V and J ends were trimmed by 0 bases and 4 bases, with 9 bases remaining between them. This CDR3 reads CASSLVKGSDTQYF. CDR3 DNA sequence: TGCGCCAGCAGCTTGGTGAAGGGTTCAGATACGCAGTATTTT.

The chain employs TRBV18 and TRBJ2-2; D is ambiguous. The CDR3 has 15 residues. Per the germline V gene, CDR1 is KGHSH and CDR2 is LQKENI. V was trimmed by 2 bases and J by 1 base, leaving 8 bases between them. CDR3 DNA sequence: TGTGCCAGCTCACCAATGTCAGAGAACACCGGGGAGCTGTTTTTT. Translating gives CASSPMSENTGELFF. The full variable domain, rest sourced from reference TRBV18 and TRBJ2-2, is NAGVMQNPRHLVRRRGQEARLRCSPMKGHSHVYWYRQLPEEGLKFMVYLQKENIIDESGMPKERFSAEFPKEGPSILRIQQVVRGDSAAYFCASSPMSENTGELFFGEGSRLTVL.